This passage covers 22 T cell receptor beta chains from one sample sequenced in a study of cytomegalovirus exposure and HLA in healthy donors. Repertoires were generated with immunoSEQ multiplex PCR, while TCRdb's copy carries only in-frame clones and drops some. Altogether 260,000 or so clones are present, about 83% being singletons, with the ten largest covering roughly 2.5%. What was sequenced was PBMCs. These receptor sequences come from a man between 18 and 29 years old in good health and CMV-seronegative.

The chain combines TRBV5-6 with TRBJ2-3, with 7 bases aligning to TRBD1. Germline V gene lookup returns CDR1 SGHDT and CDR2 YYEEEE. The CDR3 covers 15 residues. Trimming removed 7 bases from V and 4 bases from J; junction bases left unmatched: 12. The CDR3 coding sequence is TGTGCCAGCGGTACAGGGGCTGGCTCAGCAGATACGCAGTATTTT. Its translation: CASGTGAGSADTQYF.

CDR3 in amino acids: CASSLGPTGAGGEQYF. The DNA of the CDR3 is TGTGCCAGCAGCTTAGGGCCGACAGGGGCCGGGGGGGAGCAGTACTTC. The V call is TRBV7-2, the J call TRBJ2-7; weak D call: TRBD1 (8 bases). CDR3 size: 16 residues. The V and J ends lost 1 base and 7 bases respectively, with 20 bases between them. Germline CDR1 and CDR2: SGHTA and FQGNSA.

The chain carries TRBV28 and TRBJ2-3, with 7 bases that match TRBD1. The germline V gene encodes CDR1 MDHEN and CDR2 SYDVKM. The CDR3 is 17 amino acids. The V segment lost 5 bases and the J segment 0 bases; nucleotides outside the gene matches: 11. The CDR3, as DNA: TGTGCCAGCAGTCCCCCAACCTCAGGGGGTAGCACAGATACGCAGTATTTT. It encodes CASSPPTSGGSTDTQYF.

The V call is TRBV25-1, the J call TRBJ1-2; tentative D call: TRBD1 (6 bases). The V gene lost 5 bases and the J gene lost 6 bases, with 16 bases spanning the gap. Per the germline V gene, CDR1 is MGHDK and CDR2 is SYGVNS. The CDR3 is made up of 14 amino acids. The CDR3 region is CASSSTGTSNGYTF. The CDR3 nucleotides are TGTGCCAGCAGTTCTACCGGGACAAGCAATGGCTACACCTTC.

The V gene is TRBV23-1, the J gene TRBJ1-2; D gene ambiguous. TRBV23-1 has ORF status, its function being uncertain. Trimming removed 0 bases at V and 9 bases at J, with 14 bases between. There are 14 residues in the CDR3. The CDR3 region is CASSQSKAAKRYTF. The CDR3 coding sequence is TGCGCCAGCAGTCAATCGAAAGCGGCTAAGCGCTACACCTTC.

The rearrangement links TRBV4-1 to TRBJ2-7, with 7 bases fitting TRBD1. CDR3 length: 15 residues. V was clipped by 1 base and J by 2 bases; unmatched bases: 5. The germline V gene has CDR1 MGHRA and CDR2 YSYEKL. CDR3 DNA: TGCGCCAGCAGCCAAGGTTGGGACAGACCCTACGAGCAGTACTTC. It encodes CASSQGWDRPYEQYF.

The chain links TRBV7-6 to TRBJ2-2; 9 nucleotides agree with TRBD1. The CDR3 length is 14 residues. Germline V lookup: CDR1 SGHVS, CDR2 FNYEAQ. V shed 1 base and J 6 bases; nucleotides not matched to a gene: 0. The CDR3 region is CASSLGTGAGELFF. CDR3 sequence (DNA): TGTGCCAGCAGCTTAGGGACAGGGGCCGGGGAGCTGTTTTTT. The full variable domain, with the rest looked up from reference TRBV7-6 and TRBJ2-2, is GAGVSQSPRYKVTKRGQDVALRCDPISGHVSLYWYRQALGQGPEFLTYFNYEAQQDKSGLPNDRFSAERPEGSISTLTIQRTEQRDSAMYRCASSLGTGAGELFFGEGSRLTVL.

This clone came up once. The chain carries TRBV7-8 and TRBJ2-7; no reliable D call. There are 14 residues in the CDR3. The V end lost 3 bases, the J end lost 0 bases, and 9 bases lay between the germline ends. Germline lookup yields CDR1 SGHVS and CDR2 FQNEAQ. In DNA, the CDR3 is TGTGCCAGCAGCTTGAGCCTAAGCTCCTACGAGCAGTACTTC. The encoded protein is CASSLSLSSYEQYF.

This rearrangement joins TRBV7-2 to TRBJ2-7; no clear D gene. This CDR3 comprises 12 residues. With 5 bases removed from V and 5 bases from J, the gap between germline ends came to 10 bases. The V gene's germline CDR1 is SGHTA and CDR2 FQGNSA. In nucleotides, the CDR3 is TGTGCCAGCAGCCCGCCGAGCGACGAGCAGTACTTC. This codes for CASSPPSDEQYF.

The V and J genes are TRBV2 and TRBJ2-7; a possible D gene is TRBD1 (5 bases). The germline gives CDR1 SNHLY, CDR2 FYNNEI. Trimming stripped 5 bases from V and 4 bases from J, with 12 bases between. The CDR3 covers 13 residues. CDR3 coding DNA: TGTGCCAGCAGTCTGCACAGGAGATACGAGCAGTACTTC. Translating it yields CASSLHRRYEQYF.

This clone was seen a handful of times. The rearrangement links TRBV29-1 to TRBJ1-4, with TRBD1 matching over 7 bases. CDR3 length: 12 amino acids. Per germline, CDR1 SQVTM and CDR2 ANQGSEA. Trimming at V came to 4 bases and at J to 5 bases, leaving 1 base not matched to a gene. CDR3 in DNA: TGCAGCGTTGTACAGGGGAATGAAAAACTGTTTTTT. It codes for CSVVQGNEKLFF.

This clone appeared once. This chain joins TRBV7-8 and TRBJ1-6; D not resolved. Trimming took 7 bases from V and 9 from J, leaving 16 bases between them. The CDR3 is 14 amino acids. CDR1 SGHVS and CDR2 FQNEAQ come from the germline V gene. The CDR3 loop reads CASTTGGLSSPLHF. The CDR3 nucleotides are TGTGCCAGCACCACGGGAGGGTTAAGTTCACCCCTCCACTTT.

The chain links TRBV28 to TRBJ2-1, with TRBD2 as a possible D gene (5 bases). The CDR3 is 17 residues long. CDR1 and CDR2 from the germline V gene are MDHEN and SYDVKM. Trimming took off 5 bases at V and 8 bases at J, with 25 bases between the two ends. CDR3 bases: TGTGCCAGCAGTCAGTTAACTGCGGGCTTCACGAGGGATGAGCAGTTCTTC. Residues: CASSQLTAGFTRDEQFF. Complete variable domain (other parts from reference TRBV28 and TRBJ2-1): DVKVTQSSRYLVKRTGEKVFLECVQDMDHENMFWYRQDPGLGLRLIYFSYDVKMKEKGDIPEGYSVSREKKERFSLILESASTNQTSMYLCASSQLTAGFTRDEQFFGPGTRLTVL.

The chain recombines TRBV29-1 with TRBJ2-7; 9 nucleotides match TRBD2. The V and J ends lost 7 bases and 4 bases, in that order; junction bases with no gene match: 14. Germline CDR1 SQVTM, CDR2 ANQGSEA. The CDR3 length is 15 residues. CDR3: CSAPARSSGTYEQYF. The CDR3 nucleotides read TGCAGCGCCCCGGCCAGGTCTAGCGGGACATACGAGCAGTACTTC.

The J gene is TRBJ2-1, the V gene TRBV7-9, with 9 bases matching TRBD1. The germline V gene has CDR1 SEHNR and CDR2 FQNEAQ (reference sequence). The CDR3 has 18 amino acids. With 1 base clipped from V and 4 bases from J, the junction kept 11 bases outside the gene matches. The CDR3 DNA reads as TGTGCCAGCAGCTTAGGTAGGGCGGAGACAGGGGGTTACAATGAGCAGTTCTTC. This gives the protein CASSLGRAETGGYNEQFF.

The rearrangement uses TRBV5-4 and TRBJ1-1, with 8 positions matching TRBD1. With 0 bases clipped from V and 7 bases from J, the junction kept 8 bases outside the gene matches. CDR3 length: 15 amino acids. Germline V gene lookup returns CDR1 SGHNT and CDR2 YYREEE (reference sequence). The CDR3 sequence: CASSLAQGAYSEAFF. CDR3 sequence (DNA): TGTGCCAGCAGCTTGGCCCAGGGGGCGTATAGTGAAGCTTTCTTT.

V usage is TRBV6-6 and J usage is TRBJ2-7; a possible D gene is TRBD2 (5 bases). V lost 0 bases and J lost 5, with 17 bases in between. The germline CDR1 and CDR2 sequences are MNHNY and SVGAGI (reference sequence). This CDR3 is built from 16 residues. The CDR3: CASSYSNVDQEDEQYF. DNA of the CDR3: TGTGCCAGCAGTTACTCGAACGTGGACCAGGAGGACGAGCAGTACTTC.

The chain combines TRBV5-6 with TRBJ1-4, with D perhaps TRBD1 (5 bases). This CDR3 has 13 residues. With 1 base removed from V and 7 bases from J, the gap between germline ends came to 8 bases. The germline V gene encodes CDR1 SGHDT and CDR2 YYEEEE. DNA of the CDR3: TGTGCCAGCAGCTTGAGCAGGGCTGAAAAACTGTTTTTT. Its translation: CASSLSRAEKLFF.

This clone was seen only a few times. Other DNA sequences of this sample code for an identical CDR3. This chain joins TRBV6-5 and TRBJ2-3; D is unclear. This CDR3 contains 14 residues. Deletions cut 2 bases from V and 4 bases from J, with 10 bases between. From germline, CDR1 is MNHEY and CDR2 SVGAGI. The CDR3 loop reads CASSYASSADTQYF. DNA of the CDR3: TGTGCCAGCAGTTACGCGTCGTCTGCAGATACGCAGTATTTT.

This clone was detected only once. The chain has TRBV5-1 and TRBJ2-7; TRBD1 agrees at 7 bases. The CDR3 contains 14 residues. Germline CDR1 SGHRS, CDR2 YFSETQ. V shed 0 bases and J 3 bases; nucleotides not matched to a gene: 3. The CDR3 DNA is TGCGCCAGCAGCTTGGGGGCAGGGGGCTACGAGCAGTACTTC. As protein: CASSLGAGGYEQYF.

The CDR3: CASSYWDRGTDTQYF. Written as DNA, the CDR3 is TGTGCCAGCAGCTATTGGGACAGGGGCACAGATACGCAGTATTTT. The rearrangement links TRBV7-2 to TRBJ2-3; TRBD1 matches 9 bases. Germline CDR1 reads SGHTA; CDR2 reads FQGNSA. CDR3 length: 15 amino acids. Trimming at V came to 4 bases and at J to 1 base, leaving 3 bases not matched to a gene.

The chain has TRBV11-2 and TRBJ2-2; D is perhaps TRBD2 (5 bases). Trimming cost V 7 bases and J 3 bases, with 9 bases left between them. The CDR3 sequence is 13 residues long. Germline CDR1 is SGHAT and CDR2 is FQNNGV. CDR3 DNA: TGTGCCAGCACGGGGTGGGACACCGGGGAGCTGTTTTTT. Its translation: CASTGWDTGELFF.